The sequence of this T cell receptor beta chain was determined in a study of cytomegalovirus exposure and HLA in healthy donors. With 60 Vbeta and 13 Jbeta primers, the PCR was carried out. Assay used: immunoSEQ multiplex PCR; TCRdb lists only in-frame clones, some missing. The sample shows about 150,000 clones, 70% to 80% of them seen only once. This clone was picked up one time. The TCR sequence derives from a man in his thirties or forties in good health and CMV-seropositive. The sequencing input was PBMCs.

CDR3 sequence: CASSQARLGGSGETQYF. In nucleotides, the CDR3 is TGTGCCAGCAGCCAAGCCCGACTAGGAGGGAGCGGTGAGACCCAGTACTTC. The chain couples TRBV4-2 to TRBJ2-5; perhaps TRBD2 as D (6 bases). Germline V gene lookup returns CDR1 LGHNA and CDR2 YNFKEQ. The CDR3 is 17 residues long. With 1 base removed from V and 5 bases from J, the gap between germline ends came to 20 bases.